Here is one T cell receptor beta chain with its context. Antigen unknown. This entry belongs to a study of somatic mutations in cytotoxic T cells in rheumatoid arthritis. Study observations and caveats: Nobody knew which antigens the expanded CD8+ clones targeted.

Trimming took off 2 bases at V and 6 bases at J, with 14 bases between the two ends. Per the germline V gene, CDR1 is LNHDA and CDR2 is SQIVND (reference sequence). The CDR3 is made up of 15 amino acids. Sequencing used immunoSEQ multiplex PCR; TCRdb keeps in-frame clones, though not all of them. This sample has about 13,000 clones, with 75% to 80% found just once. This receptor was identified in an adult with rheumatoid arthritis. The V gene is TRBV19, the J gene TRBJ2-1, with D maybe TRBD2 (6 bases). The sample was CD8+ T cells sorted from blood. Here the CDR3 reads CASSILGGESNEQFF. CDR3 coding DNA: TGTGCCAGTAGTATATTGGGGGGAGAGAGCAATGAGCAGTTCTTC.